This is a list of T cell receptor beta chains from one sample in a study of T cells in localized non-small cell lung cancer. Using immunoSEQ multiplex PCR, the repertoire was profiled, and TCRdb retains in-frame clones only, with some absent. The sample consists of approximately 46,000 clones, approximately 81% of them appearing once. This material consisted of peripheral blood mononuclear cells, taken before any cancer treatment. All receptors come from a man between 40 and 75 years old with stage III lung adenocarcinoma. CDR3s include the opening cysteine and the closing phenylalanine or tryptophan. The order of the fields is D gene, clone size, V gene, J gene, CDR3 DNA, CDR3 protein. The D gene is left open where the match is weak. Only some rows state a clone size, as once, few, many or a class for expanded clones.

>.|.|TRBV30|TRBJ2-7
TGTGCCTGGAGTGTGAAGGGTGCCTACGAGCAGTACTTC
CAWSVKGAYEQYF
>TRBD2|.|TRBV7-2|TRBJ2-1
TGTGCCAGCACCGTGGGGGGGACCTCTTACAATGAGCAGTTCTTC
CASTVGGTSYNEQFF
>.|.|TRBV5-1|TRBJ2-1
TGCGCCAGCAGCTACGGGACTCACAATGAGCAGTTCTTC
CASSYGTHNEQFF
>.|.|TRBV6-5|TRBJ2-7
TGTGCCAGCAGCTCCAGGGAAACAGACGAGCAGTACTTC
CASSSRETDEQYF
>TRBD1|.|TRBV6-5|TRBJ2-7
TGTGCCAGCAGGCCGGGACAGCTACTTACCTACGAGCAGTACTTC
CASRPGQLLTYEQYF
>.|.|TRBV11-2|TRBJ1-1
TGTGCCAGCAGCTTAAACAGAGGCTTCATGAACACTGAAGCTTTCTTT
CASSLNRGFMNTEAFF
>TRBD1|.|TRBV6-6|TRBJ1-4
TGTGCCAGCAGCGACAGGGGCAGGACTAATGAAAAACTGTTTTTT
CASSDRGRTNEKLFF
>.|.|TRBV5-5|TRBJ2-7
TGTGCCAGCAGCTCTACGACAGGGAGGGGCGAGCAGTACTTC
CASSSTTGRGEQYF
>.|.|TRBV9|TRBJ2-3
TGTGCCAGCAGCGTGTCTCGGGGTTCGGCGCAGTATTTT
CASSVSRGSAQYF
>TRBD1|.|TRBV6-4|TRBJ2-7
TGTGCCAGCAGTGCCGGGACAGTGGGCGAGCAGTACTTC
CASSAGTVGEQYF
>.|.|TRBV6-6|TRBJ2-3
TGTGCCAGCAGTTACGGCGGTAGCACAGATACGCAGTATTTT
CASSYGGSTDTQYF
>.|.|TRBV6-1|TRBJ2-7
TGTGCCAGCAGTGAACTTGGGAGAACAGGGGAGCAGTACTTC
CASSELGRTGEQYF
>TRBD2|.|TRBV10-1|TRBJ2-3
TGCGCCAGCAGTGCCGGGGGGGGGAGAGGTACGCAGTATTTT
CASSAGGGRGTQYF
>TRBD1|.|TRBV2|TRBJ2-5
TGTGCCAGCAGTGAAGGGGGGGACAGGGACGAGACCCAGTACTTC
CASSEGGDRDETQYF
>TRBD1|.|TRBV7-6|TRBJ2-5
TGTGCCAGCAGCCCCGGGACAGGGGGCACGGAGACCCAGTACTTC
CASSPGTGGTETQYF
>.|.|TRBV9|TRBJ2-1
TGTGCCAGCAGCACCTACCCCTTGGACAATGAGCAGTTCTTC
CASSTYPLDNEQFF
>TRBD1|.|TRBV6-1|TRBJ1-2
TGTGCCAGCAGTGAACTCGGGACAGGGTTTGGTAACTATGGCTACACCTTC
CASSELGTGFGNYGYTF
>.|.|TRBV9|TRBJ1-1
TGTGCCAGCAGCGTAGACCGGGTTGAAACTTACGAAGCTTTCTTT
CASSVDRVETYEAFF
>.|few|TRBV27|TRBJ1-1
TGTGCCAGCAGTTTATCGATAATCTTATTGGCAGGGATGAACACTGAAGCTTTCTTT
CASSLSIILLAGMNTEAFF
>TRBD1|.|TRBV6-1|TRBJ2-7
TGTGCCAGCAGTAGGGACAGATCCATTATCGAGCAGTACTTC
CASSRDRSIIEQYF
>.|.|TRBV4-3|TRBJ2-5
TGCGCCAGCAGCCACGGGGATCAAGAGACCCAGTACTTC
CASSHGDQETQYF
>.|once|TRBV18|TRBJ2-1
TGTGCCAGCTCACCACCGCCAGGCCACAATGAGCAGTTCTTC
CASSPPPGHNEQFF
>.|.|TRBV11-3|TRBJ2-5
TGTGCCAGCAGCATAGGGGTCCAAGAGACCCAGTACTTC
CASSIGVQETQYF
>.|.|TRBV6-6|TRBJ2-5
TGTGCCAGCAGTTATAATGGAGAGACCCAGTACTTC
CASSYNGETQYF
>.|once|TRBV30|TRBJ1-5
TGTGCCTGGAGGCGGGACAGCAATCAGCCCCAGCATTTT
CAWRRDSNQPQHF
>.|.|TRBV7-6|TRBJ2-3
TGTGCCAGCAGCTTAGGAGTAGATACGCAGTATTTT
CASSLGVDTQYF
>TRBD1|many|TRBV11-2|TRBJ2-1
TGTGCCAGCAGCTTCCCCGGGACAGGGGGCAATGAGCAGTTCTTC
CASSFPGTGGNEQFF
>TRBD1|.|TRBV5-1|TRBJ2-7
TGCGCCAGCAGCTTGGTGGGACAGGGAGGAGAGCAGTACTTC
CASSLVGQGGEQYF
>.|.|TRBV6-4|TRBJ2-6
TGTGCCAGCAGTGCGGCAGGGAGAGGGGCCAACGTCCTGACTTTC
CASSAAGRGANVLTF
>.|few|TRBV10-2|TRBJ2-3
TGCGCCAGCAGTGAGTATGGCAGGAGCACAGATACGCAGTATTTT
CASSEYGRSTDTQYF
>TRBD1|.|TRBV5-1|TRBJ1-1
TGCGCCAGCAGCCTGGGGACAGCCGTGAACACTGAAGCTTTCTTT
CASSLGTAVNTEAFF
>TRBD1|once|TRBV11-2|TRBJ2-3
TGTGCCAGCAGCTTAGGCAGGGGGCCTGGCACAGATACGCAGTATTTT
CASSLGRGPGTDTQYF
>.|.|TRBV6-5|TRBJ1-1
TGTGCCAGCAGCCATGTGACAGGCCATGAAGCTTTCTTT
CASSHVTGHEAFF
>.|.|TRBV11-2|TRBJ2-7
TGTGCCAGCAGCCCTCCCTGGGTTTCCTACGAGCAGTACTTC
CASSPPWVSYEQYF
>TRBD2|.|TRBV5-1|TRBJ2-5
TGCGCCAGTACTAGCGGGGGACCAGAGACCCAGTACTTC
CASTSGGPETQYF
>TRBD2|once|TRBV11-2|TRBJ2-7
TGTGCCAGCAGGCAGTCGGGGGGGGTTCGGGAGCAGTACTTC
CASRQSGGVREQYF
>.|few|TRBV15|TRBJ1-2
TGTGCCACCAGCAGAGTCACACAGTTCTCCGACTATGGCTACACCTTC
CATSRVTQFSDYGYTF
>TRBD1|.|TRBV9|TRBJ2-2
TGTGCCAGCAGCGTAGGCGGGACAGGGGACTTGGGGGAGCTGTTTTTT
CASSVGGTGDLGELFF
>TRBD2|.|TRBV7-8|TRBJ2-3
TGTGCCAGCAGCTTGCTAGCGGGCGAGACAGATACGCAGTATTTT
CASSLLAGETDTQYF
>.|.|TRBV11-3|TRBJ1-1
TGTGCCAGCAGCTCGGGAGTGAACACTGAAGCTTTCTTT
CASSSGVNTEAFF
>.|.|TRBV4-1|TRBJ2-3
TGCGCCAGCAGCCCGTACCCGGGGAGCACAGATACGCAGTATTTT
CASSPYPGSTDTQYF
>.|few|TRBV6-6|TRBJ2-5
TGTGCCAGCAGTTCCCCATCTAGAGGCCAAGAGACCCAGTACTTC
CASSSPSRGQETQYF
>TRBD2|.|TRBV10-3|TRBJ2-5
TGTGCCATCAGTGATTCTGGGACTAGCGGGGTCCAAGAGACCCAGTACTTC
CAISDSGTSGVQETQYF
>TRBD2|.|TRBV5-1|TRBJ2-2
TGCGCCAGCAGCACGGGACTAGCGGGGGCAACCACCGGGGAGCTGTTTTTT
CASSTGLAGATTGELFF
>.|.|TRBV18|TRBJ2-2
TGTGCCAGCTCACCGACAGCGAACACCGGGGAGCTGTTTTTT
CASSPTANTGELFF
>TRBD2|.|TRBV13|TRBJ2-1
TGTGCCAGCAGCTTAGTAGGCCTAGCGGGGGACAATGAGCAGTTCTTC
CASSLVGLAGDNEQFF
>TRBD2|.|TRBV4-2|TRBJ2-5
TGTGCCAGCAGCCAAGGCATTAGCACGGGAGGAGAGACCCAGTACTTC
CASSQGISTGGETQYF
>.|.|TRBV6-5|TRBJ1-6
TGTGCCACAACTGGAGCGGGCTTCTCAAATTCACCCCTCCACTTT
CATTGAGFSNSPLHF
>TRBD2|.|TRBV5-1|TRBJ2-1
TGCGCCAGCAGCATCCCGACTAGCGGGGCGGGCAATGAGCAGTTCTTC
CASSIPTSGAGNEQFF
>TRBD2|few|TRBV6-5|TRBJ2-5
TGTGCCAGCAGTTACTCGAGCGGGGAGGGAGAGACCCAGTACTTC
CASSYSSGEGETQYF
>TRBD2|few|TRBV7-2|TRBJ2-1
TGTGCCAGCAGCTTAGAGGGCGGGGGTTACAATGAGCAGTTCTTC
CASSLEGGGYNEQFF
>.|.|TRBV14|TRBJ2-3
TGTGCCAGCAGCCCCGGGACTCCACCTGATACGCAGTATTTT
CASSPGTPPDTQYF
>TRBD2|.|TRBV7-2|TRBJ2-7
TGTGCCAGCAGCTACGGAGCGGGGGGGAACTACGAGCAGTACTTC
CASSYGAGGNYEQYF
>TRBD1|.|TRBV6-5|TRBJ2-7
TGTGCCAGCAGTTACGGACAGGGAACCGAGCAGTACTTC
CASSYGQGTEQYF
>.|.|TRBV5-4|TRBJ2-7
TGTGCCAGCGGACCGGGGAGATACGAGCAGTACTTC
CASGPGRYEQYF
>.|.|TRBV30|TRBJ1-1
TGTGCCTGGTCGGTCCGGGACACCGGGTTGGGCACTGAAGCTTTCTTT
CAWSVRDTGLGTEAFF
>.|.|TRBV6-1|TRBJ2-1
TGTGCCAGCAGTGGGACCTTGGGGAATGAGCAGTTCTTC
CASSGTLGNEQFF